These 30 T cell receptor beta chains share one sample of origin, sequenced in a study of blood T cell repertoires in COVID-19. Sequencing used immunoSEQ multiplex PCR; TCRdb keeps in-frame clones, though not all of them. This sample has about 78,000 clones, with approximately 86% found just once. The sample consisted of peripheral blood. The receptors were sampled from a man in his fifties with active or convalescent COVID-19.

The rearrangement joins TRBV4-1 to TRBJ2-1; the match to TRBD2 covers 7 bases. The germline V gene encodes CDR1 MGHRA and CDR2 YSYEKL. The CDR3 extends over 16 amino acids. V was pared by 1 base and J by 2 bases, with 5 bases of the junction left unmatched. DNA for the CDR3: TGCGCCAGCAGCCAAGTTCTGGCGGGGGCCTACAATGAGCAGTTCTTC. It translates to CASSQVLAGAYNEQFF.

The rearrangement joins TRBV18 to TRBJ2-7; 7 positions agree with TRBD1. V gave up 6 bases and J gave up 4 bases; unmatched junction bases: 9. This CDR3 has 14 residues. Germline V gives CDR1 KGHSH, CDR2 LQKENI. CDR3 nucleotide sequence: TGTGCCAGCTCGCCAGACAGGGTACGATACGAGCAGTACTTC. Protein: CASSPDRVRYEQYF.

The chain employs TRBV10-3 and TRBJ1-3; D perhaps matches TRBD1 (5 bases). CDR1 and CDR2 (germline): ENHRY, SYGVKD. V was shortened by 3 bases and J by 2 bases, with 5 bases between the two germline ends. This CDR3 has 13 residues. CDR3 coding DNA: TGTGCCATCAGTGAAGGGGCTGGAAACACCATATATTTT. Translation: CAISEGAGNTIYF.

V and J are TRBV7-2 and TRBJ2-2; 9 bases map to TRBD1. CDR1 is SGHTA and CDR2 is FQGNSA in the germline V gene. This CDR3 contains 16 residues. The V segment lost 5 bases and the J segment 4 bases; nucleotides outside the gene matches: 8. CDR3 in amino acids: CASSATGGAGTGELFF. In DNA, the CDR3 is TGTGCCAGCAGCGCCACAGGGGGCGCCGGCACCGGGGAGCTGTTTTTT.

The chain has TRBV5-8 and TRBJ2-3, with 13 positions matching TRBD2. J gave up 2 bases and V 3 bases, and 3 bases lay outside the gene matches. The CDR3 spans 16 residues. Per germline, CDR1 SGHTS and CDR2 YDEGEE. In DNA form, the CDR3 reads TGTGCCAGCAGCTCGGGACTAGCGGGGATCACAGATACGCAGTATTTT. It is translated as CASSSGLAGITDTQYF.

The gene calls are TRBV9 and TRBJ2-1; tentatively, D is TRBD1 (6 bases). Germline assignment: CDR1 SGDLS and CDR2 YYNGEE. This CDR3 region has 15 residues. V was clipped by 3 bases and J by 8 bases, with 18 bases between them. The CDR3 sequence is CASSATRTEPDEQFF. The CDR3 DNA follows: TGTGCCAGCAGCGCAACTCGGACAGAGCCGGATGAGCAGTTCTTC. The variable domain in full, with the rest retrieved from reference TRBV9 and TRBJ2-1, is DSGVTQTPKHLITATGQRVTLRCSPRSGDLSVYWYQQSLDQGLQFLIQYYNGEERAKGNILERFSAQQFPDLHSELNLSSLELGDSALYFCASSATRTEPDEQFFGPGTRLTVL.

Points on this clone: Other DNA sequences in the same sample also yield this CDR3. The J gene is TRBJ1-1, the V gene TRBV18; a possible D gene is TRBD1 (5 bases). Germline V gene data show CDR1 as KGHSH and CDR2 as LQKENI. The germline V and J ends were trimmed by 3 bases and 3 bases, with 8 bases remaining between them. The CDR3 extends over 13 amino acids. The CDR3 here is CASSPGGDTEAFF. DNA for the CDR3: TGTGCCAGCTCACCTGGGGGGGACACTGAAGCTTTCTTT. The full variable domain, with the rest looked up from reference TRBV18 and TRBJ1-1, is NAGVMQNPRHLVRRRGQEARLRCSPMKGHSHVYWYRQLPEEGLKFMVYLQKENIIDESGMPKERFSAEFPKEGPSILRIQQVVRGDSAAYFCASSPGGDTEAFFGQGTRLTVV.

The V call is TRBV11-2, the J call TRBJ2-1; 13 nucleotides align to TRBD2. This CDR3 region has 17 residues. The germline V gene encodes CDR1 SGHAT and CDR2 FQNNGV. Trimming at V came to 3 bases and at J to 8 bases, leaving 10 bases not matched to a gene. In DNA, the CDR3 is TGTGCCAGCAGCTTCCGACTAGCGGGGGGCCTCCCGGATGAGCAGTTCTTC. This codes for CASSFRLAGGLPDEQFF.

This clone was observed a single time. The rearrangement joins TRBV28 to TRBJ1-5; D might be TRBD1 (5 bases). V lost 2 bases to trimming and J lost 0 bases, with 17 bases between them. The CDR3 totals 18 residues. CDR1 is MDHEN, CDR2 SYDVKM, per germline. The CDR3 here is CASSLRTWGRNSNQPQHF. The CDR3 nucleotides are TGTGCCAGCAGTTTACGGACCTGGGGCAGGAATAGCAATCAGCCCCAGCATTTT.

This sequence joins TRBV6-5 and TRBJ2-7, with TRBD1 identical over 11 bases. V gave up 0 bases and J gave up 3 bases; unmatched junction bases: 4. The CDR3 loop spans 16 amino acids. In germline, CDR1 is MNHEY, CDR2 SVGAGI. The DNA of the CDR3 is TGTGCCAGCAGTTACTCCGGGACAGGGGGTTTCTACGAGCAGTACTTC. Amino acids: CASSYSGTGGFYEQYF.

The chain is built from TRBV29-1 and TRBJ1-1, with 12 nucleotides matching TRBD1. Germline values: CDR1 SQVTM, CDR2 ANQGSEA. With V trimmed by 7 bases and J by 2 bases, 11 bases remained unmatched. There are 16 residues in the CDR3. CDR3 sequence: CSDFSPGQGANTEAFF. The DNA of the CDR3 is TGCAGCGACTTCTCCCCGGGACAGGGGGCAAACACTGAAGCTTTCTTT.

This clone is a singleton in its sample. The gene calls are TRBV6-2 or TRBV6-3 and TRBJ2-7; D unresolved. Germline V gene lookup returns CDR1 MNHEY and CDR2 SVGEGT. V was cut by 0 bases and J by 0 bases, with 9 bases left in between. This CDR3 spans 15 amino acids. DNA of the CDR3: TGTGCCAGCAGTTACTCGTTCGGTCTCTCCTACGAGCAGTACTTC. Protein product: CASSYSFGLSYEQYF.

The chain joins TRBV12-3 or TRBV12-4 to TRBJ2-5; TRBD2 aligns across 7 bases. Trimming took 8 bases from V and 0 from J; bases not matched to a gene: 3. The length of the CDR3 is 13 residues. This CDR3 is CASQGTNQETQYF. The CDR3 nucleotides are TGTGCCAGCCAAGGGACTAACCAAGAGACCCAGTACTTC.

The chain links TRBV5-1 to TRBJ2-1; D gene uncertain. The V end was cut by 0 bases, the J end by 12 bases, with 13 bases between. CDR1 is SGHRS and CDR2 is YFSETQ in the germline V gene. This CDR3 has 13 amino acids. The CDR3 DNA is TGCGCCAGCAGCTTGGGCGGCAATGACGGGCAGTTCTTC. As protein: CASSLGGNDGQFF.

This rearrangement joins TRBV23-1 to TRBJ2-7, with 8 bases lining up with TRBD2. TRBV23-1 is filed as an ORF, its function uncertain. There are 15 residues in the CDR3. V trimming: 4 bases; J trimming: 0 bases; junction bases outside the gene matches: 5. The CDR3 here is CASSLPRGGSYEQYF. CDR3 DNA: TGCGCCAGCAGTCTCCCCCGGGGGGGCTCCTACGAGCAGTACTTC.

In its sample, this clone was seen once. The J gene is TRBJ2-5, the V gene TRBV2; TRBD2 is a possible D gene (5 bases). Trimming pared 6 bases from V and 5 bases from J, leaving 13 bases between. The germline CDR1 and CDR2 sequences are SNHLY and FYNNEI. This CDR3 spans 13 amino acids. The CDR3 protein is CASSGLLGETQYF. The CDR3 DNA sequence: TGTGCCAGCAGCGGACTGCTGGGGGAGACCCAGTACTTC.

This clone was seen once. The chain employs TRBV27 and TRBJ1-4; D perhaps matches TRBD1 (6 bases). V was trimmed by 6 bases and J by 5 bases, leaving 16 bases between them. CDR3 length equals 15 residues. The germline V gene encodes CDR1 MNHEY and CDR2 SMNVEV (reference sequence). The CDR3 bases are TGTGCCAGCAGGCCTCCAGGGGTAGGAAATGAAAAACTGTTTTTT. It specifies CASRPPGVGNEKLFF.

The CDR3 DNA follows: TGTGCCAGCAGCCGAGGGACAGGGGATGGCTACACCTTC. Residues: CASSRGTGDGYTF. V usage is TRBV3-1 (or the pseudogene TRBV3-2) and J usage is TRBJ1-2, with 10 nucleotides matching TRBD1. There are 13 residues in the CDR3. V trimming: 4 bases; J trimming: 6 bases; junction bases outside the gene matches: 2. Germline loops: CDR1 LGHDT, CDR2 YNNKEL (reference sequence).

The chain joins TRBV14 to TRBJ1-1; D ambiguous. Trimming pared 1 base from V and 4 bases from J, leaving 13 bases between. Germline CDR1 and CDR2: SGHDN and FVKESK. This CDR3 is built from 15 residues. Written as DNA, the CDR3 is TGTGCCAGCAGCCAAGTGTCGGGTGGATTCACTGAAGCTTTCTTT. This translates into CASSQVSGGFTEAFF.

In this sample, this clone turned up once. The chain employs TRBV19 and TRBJ2-3; D is perhaps TRBD1 (5 bases). The CDR3 spans 15 residues. Germline-derived CDR1 and CDR2 are LNHDA and SQIVND (reference sequence). Trimming took 2 bases from V and 1 from J, leaving 10 bases between them. The CDR3: CASSIPRVGTDTQYF. CDR3 nucleotide sequence: TGTGCCAGTAGTATACCCAGGGTCGGCACAGATACGCAGTATTTT.

This rearrangement joins TRBV5-6 to TRBJ2-7, with D uncertain. The CDR3 runs 11 residues. Germline values: CDR1 SGHDT, CDR2 YYEEEE. V dropped 3 bases and J dropped 4 bases, with 5 bases sitting between them. The CDR3 DNA follows: TGTGCCAGCAGCTCCACATACGAGCAGTACTTC. This codes for CASSSTYEQYF.

The chain recombines TRBV24-1 with TRBJ2-4, with D possibly being TRBD1 (5 bases). V was trimmed by 6 bases and J by 8 bases, leaving 13 bases between them. Germline CDR1 is KGHDR and CDR2 is SFDVKD. This CDR3 region has 13 residues. CDR3 loop: CATSYSRVDIQYF. The CDR3 coding sequence is TGTGCCACCAGTTACTCCAGGGTCGACATTCAGTACTTC.

V usage is TRBV6-5 and J usage is TRBJ1-5; D remains ambiguous. Looked up from germline, CDR1 is MNHEY and CDR2 is SVGAGI. Trimming pared 7 bases from V and 0 bases from J, leaving 7 bases between. This CDR3 has 13 amino acids. The CDR3 region has the DNA TGTGCCAGCAAACAAGTTAGCAATCAGCCCCAGCATTTT. This sequence encodes CASKQVSNQPQHF.

The J gene is TRBJ1-5, the V gene TRBV10-3; a weak D match, TRBD1 (5 bases). The ends were cut back, 4 bases at V and 6 bases at J, with 10 bases in the middle. Germline lookup yields CDR1 ENHRY and CDR2 SYGVKD. This CDR3 is built from 13 residues. CDR3 residues: CAISGGESQPQHF. The DNA for the CDR3 is TGTGCCATCAGTGGGGGGGAAAGTCAGCCCCAGCATTTT.

The chain uses TRBV7-9 and TRBJ2-7, with D unclear. The V and J ends lost 1 base and 5 bases respectively, with 12 bases between them. The CDR3 has 14 residues. Germline CDR1 SEHNR, CDR2 FQNEAQ (reference sequence). The CDR3 sequence is CASSLGGLDHEQYF. The CDR3 DNA reads TGTGCCAGCAGCTTAGGCGGCCTAGATCACGAGCAGTACTTC. Variable domain in full (rest from reference TRBV7-9 and TRBJ2-7): DTGVSQNPRHKITKRGQNVTFRCDPISEHNRLYWYRQTLGQGPEFLTYFQNEAQLEKSRLLSDRFSAERPKGSFSTLEIQRTEQGDSAMYLCASSLGGLDHEQYFGPGTRLTVT.

In its sample, this clone was seen once. The chain recombines TRBV19 with TRBJ2-6, with 8 bases fitting TRBD1. J lost 2 bases, V lost 7 bases, and 4 bases had no gene match. The germline gives CDR1 LNHDA, CDR2 SQIVND (reference sequence). The CDR3 length is 15 residues. The CDR3 nucleotides read TGTGCCAGTACCACGGACAGGGCTGGGGCCAACGTCCTGACTTTC. Translated, it gives CASTTDRAGANVLTF.

CDR3 loop: CASSEVTADNSPLHF. DNA for the CDR3: TGCGCCAGCAGCGAGGTGACGGCTGATAATTCACCCCTCCACTTT. The chain is built from TRBV5-1 and TRBJ1-6; D ambiguous. The germline gives CDR1 SGHRS, CDR2 YFSETQ. The length of the CDR3 is 15 residues. Deletions cut 4 bases from V and 5 bases from J, with 13 bases between.

J is TRBJ2-3 and V is TRBV5-6; D may be TRBD2 (6 bases). The CDR3 consists of 14 residues. Germline V CDR1 and CDR2: SGHDT, YYEEEE. V was cut by 0 bases and J by 4 bases, with 9 bases left in between. CDR3 loop: CASSLDQRADTQYF. In DNA form, the CDR3 reads TGTGCCAGCAGCTTGGACCAGCGGGCAGATACGCAGTATTTT.

J is TRBJ1-2 and V is TRBV11-2, with D perhaps matching TRBD1 (5 bases). V was pared by 4 bases and J by 4 bases, with 16 bases between. Germline CDR1 and CDR2: SGHAT and FQNNGV. This CDR3 contains 15 residues. The CDR3 sequence: CASSSMGGYVYGYTF. The CDR3 nucleotides read TGTGCCAGCAGCTCCATGGGGGGTTACGTCTATGGCTACACCTTC.

The chain employs TRBV19 and TRBJ1-2; 8 bases map to TRBD1. The CDR3 runs 20 residues. V lost 3 bases to trimming and J lost 0 bases; unmatched junction nucleotides: 18. Germline CDR1 LNHDA, CDR2 SQIVND (reference sequence). The CDR3 DNA follows: TGTGCCAGTAGTATTTACGGGACAGGTTGGCAAGGAAGAGCTAACTATGGCTACACCTTC. It is translated as CASSIYGTGWQGRANYGYTF.